These 19 T cell receptor beta chains share one sample of origin, sequenced in a study of CD8+ T cells in alopecia areata (dated 2018 in TCRdb). Library generation was performed with the immunoSEQ multiplex PCR assay. To provide template for TCR sequencing, every sample had RNA extracted and reverse transcribed into cDNA. TCRdb obtained this table from immuneACCESS and retained in-frame rearrangements with V and J assigned. These tables miss some clones; where compared with another copy, unresolved V genes account for less than half of the shortfall, and the remainder is unexplained. This sample gives about 160,000 clones in total; more than 40% of them show up just once. Over 5.5% of the sample goes to the ten largest clones. The source material was CD4+ T cells sorted from blood. The receptors here all came from a human donor with alopecia areata.

V usage is TRBV14 and J usage is TRBJ2-4; the D gene is possibly TRBD1 (6 bases). This CDR3 comprises 14 residues. CDR1 is SGHDN and CDR2 is FVKESK in the germline V gene. V was trimmed by 0 bases and J by 6 bases, leaving 9 bases between them. As DNA, the CDR3 is TGTGCCAGCAGCCAAGAACTACAGGGAAACATTCAGTACTTC. Protein sequence: CASSQELQGNIQYF.

The chain carries TRBV9 and TRBJ2-1; TRBD1 aligns across 9 bases. This CDR3 is built from 15 residues. Unmatched junction bases numbered 9, after V lost 4 bases and J lost 7 bases. Germline V gene sequence: CDR1 SGDLS, CDR2 YYNGEE. In DNA, the CDR3 is TGTGCCAGCAGCCCCCTGGGACAGGGTAGGAATGAGCAGTTCTTC. It encodes CASSPLGQGRNEQFF. Full variable domain (missing parts from reference TRBV9 and TRBJ2-1): DSGVTQTPKHLITATGQRVTLRCSPRSGDLSVYWYQQSLDQGLQFLIQYYNGEERAKGNILERFSAQQFPDLHSELNLSSLELGDSALYFCASSPLGQGRNEQFFGPGTRLTVL.

This clone was picked up a small number of times. The chain is built from TRBV29-1 and TRBJ1-1, with D possibly TRBD1 on 6 matching bases. Germline-derived CDR1 and CDR2 are SQVTM and ANQGSEA. This CDR3 spans 12 amino acids. Trimming took 7 bases from V and 0 from J, leaving 9 bases between them. The CDR3 nucleotides read TGCAGCGGGGGGGGCATGAACACTGAAGCTTTCTTT. Its translation: CSGGGMNTEAFF.

The rearrangement uses TRBV5-4 and TRBJ2-5, with 10 bases fitting TRBD1. V gave up 4 bases and J gave up 4 bases; unmatched junction bases: 7. Germline lookup yields CDR1 SGHNT and CDR2 YYREEE (reference sequence). The CDR3 is 15 amino acids. Here the CDR3 reads CASSAPGTGVETQYF. CDR3 coding DNA: TGTGCCAGCAGCGCCCCCGGGACAGGGGTAGAGACCCAGTACTTC.

This clone has more than one count but fewer than ten. The genes are TRBV20-1 and TRBJ2-1; D is undetermined. V lost 0 bases to trimming and J lost 4 bases, with 1 base between them. CDR1 and CDR2 (germline): DFQATT, SNEGSKA (reference sequence). This CDR3 region has 11 residues. In DNA, the CDR3 is TGCAGTGCTAGAGAATACAATGAGCAGTTCTTC. It translates to CSAREYNEQFF.

The rearrangement joins TRBV11-2 to TRBJ2-5, with 7 nucleotides matching TRBD2. The CDR3 runs 12 residues. Germline-derived CDR1 and CDR2 are SGHAT and FQNNGV. J lost 7 bases, V lost 5 bases, and 4 bases had no gene match. CDR3 nucleotide sequence: TGTGCCAGCAGCCCAAGGGAGGGGACCCAGTACTTC. This encodes CASSPREGTQYF.

About this clone itself: At one end, the junction sequence differs from germline, possibly due to a read error. The gene calls are TRBV29-1 and TRBJ2-7; no firm D call. The germline CDR1 and CDR2 sequences are SQVTM and ANQGSEA. CDR3 size: 13 residues. The CDR3: CSVVYVSSYERYF. The CDR3 nucleotides read TGCAGCGTTGTTTACGTTTCCTCCTACGAGCGGTACTTC.

The chain combines TRBV30 with TRBJ2-1; D is perhaps TRBD2 (6 bases). The CDR3 is 13 residues long. The germline V gene has CDR1 GTSNPN and CDR2 SVGIG (reference sequence). V lost 2 bases to trimming and J lost 5 bases, with 10 bases between them. Here the CDR3 reads CAWSPGLNNEQFF. CDR3 DNA sequence: TGTGCCTGGAGTCCCGGACTAAACAATGAGCAGTTCTTC.

This clone has just a few counts. J is TRBJ1-5 and V is TRBV18; D unclear. CDR3 length: 12 residues. The V gene's germline CDR1 is KGHSH and CDR2 LQKENI. Trimming removed 3 bases at V and 6 bases at J, with 6 bases between. The CDR3 loop reads CASSPFGQPQHF. The CDR3, as DNA: TGTGCCAGCTCACCCTTCGGTCAGCCCCAGCATTTT.

This chain joins TRBV29-1 and TRBJ1-2; maybe TRBD1 (6 bases). V shed 4 bases and J shed 7 bases, with 19 bases lying between them. Germline CDR1 reads SQVTM; CDR2 reads ANQGSEA. The CDR3 runs 14 residues. CDR3 protein: CSVAAGQWLGGYTF. The CDR3 nucleotides are TGCAGCGTTGCAGCTGGACAGTGGCTAGGTGGCTACACCTTC.

The J gene is TRBJ2-1, the V gene TRBV5-1; unclear D gene. Germline lookup yields CDR1 SGHRS and CDR2 YFSETQ. Trimming shortened V by 0 bases and J by 8 bases, and 24 bases separated the two germline ends. The CDR3 totals 18 residues. DNA of the CDR3: TGCGCCAGCAGCTTGGAAGCTGGGCGAAGCCCGCCCATGGATGAGCAGTTCTTC. Translating it yields CASSLEAGRSPPMDEQFF.

The chain is built from TRBV29-1 and TRBJ2-2, with D maybe TRBD2 (5 bases). Germline values: CDR1 SQVTM, CDR2 ANQGSEA. V was trimmed by 7 bases and J by 6 bases, leaving 9 bases between them. This CDR3 has 11 amino acids. The CDR3 nucleotides read TGCAGCGGGGGAGCCGCCGGGGAGCTGTTTTTT. It specifies CSGGAAGELFF.

The chain has TRBV27 and TRBJ1-2; the D gene is possibly TRBD1 (5 bases). Germline CDR1 is MNHEY and CDR2 is SMNVEV (reference sequence). V dropped 7 bases and J dropped 8 bases, with 14 bases sitting between them. This CDR3 has 12 amino acids. This CDR3 reads CASTSPGWGYTF. The CDR3 bases are TGTGCCAGCACCTCCCCAGGGTGGGGCTACACCTTC.

The rearrangement uses TRBV6-1 and TRBJ2-5; the D is unclear. This CDR3 comprises 13 residues. Between the trimmed V and J ends, which lost 7 bases and 5 bases, there was a span of 14 bases. Germline V gene sequence: CDR1 MNHNS, CDR2 SASEGT. The CDR3 protein is CASIRDPLETQYF. The CDR3 nucleotides are TGTGCCAGCATTAGGGATCCTCTTGAGACCCAGTACTTC.

This clone was counted between two and nine times. The V call is TRBV4-1, the J call TRBJ1-4; TRBD1 aligns across 8 bases. CDR3 length: 14 residues. J lost 8 bases, V lost 4 bases, and 6 bases had no gene match. CDR1 and CDR2 (germline): MGHRA, YSYEKL. Here the CDR3 DNA reads TGCGCCAGCAGCCCAGGACAGGGACGGGAAAAACTGTTTTTT. This gives the protein CASSPGQGREKLFF.

This clone was found a few times. This chain uses TRBV28 with TRBJ2-7; either TRBD1 or TRBD2 may supply D (7 bases each). The CDR3 extends over 15 amino acids. CDR1 and CDR2 (germline): MDHEN, SYDVKM. V was cut by 5 bases and J by 2 bases, with 16 bases left in between. CDR3 DNA: TGTGCCAGCAGTCAGGGAGGGACAGACCCCTACGAGCAGTACTTC. It codes for CASSQGGTDPYEQYF.

The CDR3 loop is CASSWQETQYF. The DNA for the CDR3 is TGTGCCAGCAGCTGGCAAGAGACCCAGTACTTC. The rearrangement uses TRBV11-2 and TRBJ2-5, with unresolved D. This CDR3 has 11 residues. Deletions cut 4 bases from V and 2 bases from J, with 2 bases between. Germline loops: CDR1 SGHAT, CDR2 FQNNGV.

The V and J genes are TRBV6-5 and TRBJ2-7, with 7 bases that match TRBD1. Looked up from germline, CDR1 is MNHEY and CDR2 is SVGAGI. This CDR3 is 13 amino acids long. Unmatched junction bases numbered 6, after V lost 6 bases and J lost 4 bases. As DNA, the CDR3 is TGTGCCAGCAGGCAAGGGGGCAGGTACGAGCAGTACTTC. This translates into CASRQGGRYEQYF.

This clone has a handful of counts. The rearrangement uses TRBV7-9 and TRBJ2-7; the D is unclear. The ends were cut back, 5 bases at V and 3 bases at J, with 11 bases in the middle. Germline V CDR1 and CDR2: SEHNR, FQNEAQ (reference sequence). The CDR3 covers 13 residues. The CDR3 nucleotides read TGTGCCAGCAGCCTCCCGATCAGCTACGAGCAGTACTTC. It specifies CASSLPISYEQYF.